The 16 T cell receptor beta chains below come from one sample, sequenced in a study of shared clonotypes between healthy human individuals. Here immunoSEQ multiplex PCR was the method, and the copy in TCRdb shows in-frame clones only, minus some. The sample has over a million clones; about 98% are singletons. Material: naive CD4+ T cells sorted from blood. Indicated subset: CD45RA+ positively selected. These receptors were collected from a man aged 25-40 years in good health.

This chain joins TRBV5-1 and TRBJ1-3, with unresolved D. CDR3 length equals 15 residues. The germline V gene has CDR1 SGHRS and CDR2 YFSETQ. V lost 2 bases, J lost 0 bases, and 9 bases lay in between. This CDR3 is CASSFNSGSGNTIYF. DNA for the CDR3: TGCGCCAGCAGCTTCAACAGCGGCTCTGGAAACACCATATATTTT.

V is TRBV28 and J is TRBJ2-7; 7 bases are a match to TRBD1. V lost 7 bases to trimming and J lost 3 bases; unmatched junction nucleotides: 15. Per germline, CDR1 MDHEN and CDR2 SYDVKM. This CDR3 is built from 16 residues. The CDR3 DNA reads TGTGCCAGCACCCACCAGGCGCCGGGACAGAACTACGAGCAGTACTTC. Amino acids: CASTHQAPGQNYEQYF.

V is TRBV5-1 and J is TRBJ2-2; 9 bases are a match to TRBD1. This CDR3 contains 15 residues. J gave up 5 bases and V 4 bases, and 6 bases lay outside the gene matches. Per the germline V gene, CDR1 is SGHRS and CDR2 is YFSETQ. This CDR3 reads CASSRTGGGTGELFF. In nucleotides, the CDR3 is TGCGCCAGCAGCCGCACAGGGGGCGGAACCGGGGAGCTGTTTTTT.

V gene TRBV7-9 combines with J gene TRBJ1-2, with a weak D call TRBD1 (5 bases). CDR3 size: 13 residues. The germline V gene has CDR1 SEHNR and CDR2 FQNEAQ (reference sequence). The V end was cut by 3 bases, the J end by 6 bases, with 11 bases between. In DNA form, the CDR3 reads TGTGCCAGCAGCTTGGGAGGGGCTCATGGCTACACCTTC. This codes for CASSLGGAHGYTF. Filled out from reference TRBV7-9 and TRBJ1-2, the complete variable domain reads DTGVSQNPRHKITKRGQNVTFRCDPISEHNRLYWYRQTLGQGPEFLTYFQNEAQLEKSRLLSDRFSAERPKGSFSTLEIQRTEQGDSAMYLCASSLGGAHGYTFGSGTRLTVV.

The rearrangement joins TRBV2 to TRBJ1-1, with 8 nucleotides matching TRBD1. This CDR3 is built from 15 residues. Germline assignment: CDR1 SNHLY and CDR2 FYNNEI. With V trimmed by 6 bases and J by 10 bases, 16 bases remained unmatched. The CDR3 bases are TGTGCCAGCAGCCGACAGGGGTTACCCGAATGGGGAGCTTTCTTT. Amino acid sequence: CASSRQGLPEWGAFF.

The chain joins TRBV7-8 to TRBJ2-1; D call uncertain. Trimming cost V 0 bases and J 9 bases, with 3 bases left between them. The CDR3 extends over 11 amino acids. The germline V gene has CDR1 SGHVS and CDR2 FQNEAQ. CDR3 sequence (DNA): TGTGCCAGCAGCTTAGCCCGTGAGCAGTTCTTC. Protein: CASSLAREQFF.

The V and J genes are TRBV7-3 and TRBJ2-7; no reliable D call. Trimming shortened V by 5 bases and J by 4 bases, and 18 bases separated the two germline ends. This CDR3 has 15 residues. Germline V gene data show CDR1 as SGHTA and CDR2 as FQGTGA. The CDR3 DNA is TGTGCCAGCAGCCAACGGCCCGCCGACCGGTACGAGCAGTACTTC. Protein: CASSQRPADRYEQYF.

V is TRBV19 and J is TRBJ2-7, with D unclear. Trimming took 3 bases from V and 4 from J, leaving 13 bases between them. The CDR3 loop spans 14 amino acids. Germline V gene sequence: CDR1 LNHDA, CDR2 SQIVND (reference sequence). The CDR3, as DNA: TGTGCCAGTAGTATGGTTCAAGCGCCTTACGAGCAGTACTTC. Protein sequence: CASSMVQAPYEQYF.

This chain links TRBV27 with TRBJ2-3, with 9 bases that match TRBD2. The CDR3 sequence is 17 residues long. Germline lookup yields CDR1 MNHEY and CDR2 SMNVEV (reference sequence). After removal of 3 bases from V and 4 bases from J, the junction contained 11 bases not matched to a gene. CDR3 DNA: TGTGCCAGCAGTTTCCTGCAACTAGCGGGCCTCCCAGATACGCAGTATTTT. This translates into CASSFLQLAGLPDTQYF.

The V call is TRBV6-1, the J call TRBJ2-7; 7 bases agree with TRBD1. CDR3 length: 15 amino acids. Germline assignment: CDR1 MNHNS and CDR2 SASEGT. The V gene end was trimmed by 6 bases and the J gene end by 2 bases; junction bases not matched to a gene: 10. The CDR3 sequence is CASRPGTVPTYEQYF. As DNA, the CDR3 is TGTGCCAGCAGGCCCGGGACAGTTCCCACCTACGAGCAGTACTTC.

The chain couples TRBV7-7 to TRBJ1-4, with a tentative D call TRBD1 (6 bases). Trimming cost V 4 bases and J 7 bases, with 16 bases left between them. The CDR3 spans 15 residues. The V gene's germline CDR1 is SSHAT and CDR2 FNYEAQ (reference sequence). CDR3 sequence (DNA): TGTGCCAGCAGCTCTAACAGGGACGCGGTTGAAAAACTGTTTTTT. This codes for CASSSNRDAVEKLFF.

This chain joins TRBV5-6 and TRBJ1-5; D might be TRBD1 (5 bases). Between the trimmed V and J ends, which lost 2 bases and 5 bases, there was a span of 11 bases. The germline V gene encodes CDR1 SGHDT and CDR2 YYEEEE. This CDR3 has 14 residues. CDR3 protein: CASSFWARDQPQHF. In DNA form, the CDR3 reads TGTGCCAGCAGCTTTTGGGCCAGGGATCAGCCCCAGCATTTT.

V and J are TRBV18 and TRBJ2-7; unclear D gene. V dropped 5 bases and J dropped 3 bases, with 17 bases sitting between them. CDR1 and CDR2 from the germline V gene are KGHSH and LQKENI. The CDR3 covers 15 residues. Here the CDR3 reads CASSIDTSPNYEQYF. DNA of the CDR3: TGTGCCAGCTCAATCGACACGTCTCCAAACTACGAGCAGTACTTC.

The chain carries TRBV11-2 and TRBJ1-1; D possibly corresponds to TRBD1 (5 bases). Germline-derived CDR1 and CDR2 are SGHAT and FQNNGV. This CDR3 is 16 amino acids long. Trimming took off 3 bases at V and 0 bases at J, with 14 bases between the two ends. The CDR3 sequence: CASSFAAWGMNTEAFF. For the CDR3, the DNA is TGTGCCAGCAGCTTCGCCGCCTGGGGCATGAACACTGAAGCTTTCTTT.

This clone appeared once. Other DNA sequences in this sample translate to the same CDR3. The V call is TRBV5-1, the J call TRBJ2-5, with TRBD2 matching over 7 bases. The CDR3 is 14 amino acids. Per the germline V gene, CDR1 is SGHRS and CDR2 is YFSETQ. The trim removed 0 bases at V and 4 bases at J, leaving 3 bases unmatched. CDR3 region: CASSLVGGGETQYF. CDR3 nucleotides: TGCGCCAGCAGCTTGGTTGGCGGGGGAGAGACCCAGTACTTC.

The V and J genes are TRBV6-5 and TRBJ2-5; D unresolved. CDR1 is MNHEY and CDR2 is SVGAGI in the germline V gene. The CDR3 runs to 11 residues. Trimming shortened V by 11 bases and J by 5 bases, and 12 bases separated the two germline ends. The DNA of the CDR3 is TGTGCCTCCCAAACCTTGGAGACCCAGTACTTC. Translating it yields CASQTLETQYF.